This TCR beta chain appears in the sequencing data of a study of blood T cell repertoires in COVID-19. The overall study: The United States, Italy and Spain provided the acute and convalescent COVID-19 samples.

V shed 4 bases, J shed 2 bases, and the junction held 6 bases outside the gene matches. From germline, CDR1 is MNHEY and CDR2 SVGEGT. The CDR3 has 15 amino acids. Authors' data handling: Amplification from reference gene primers served as the basis for estimated nucleated cell counts. Generated by immunoSEQ multiplex PCR, the TCRdb table keeps only in-frame clones and is missing some. V and J calls and clone size follow that table, whereas D and trimming were derived from the DNA. The repertoire holds fewer than 150,000 clones, with around 90% as singletons. The source material was peripheral blood. The clonotype originates from a human donor in a cohort sampled during active COVID-19. The chain has TRBV6-2 or TRBV6-3 and TRBJ1-2, with 8 bases that match TRBD1. CDR3 protein: CASSLRQGFNYGYTF. The CDR3 bases are TGTGCCAGCAGTTTACGACAGGGGTTCAACTATGGCTACACCTTC.